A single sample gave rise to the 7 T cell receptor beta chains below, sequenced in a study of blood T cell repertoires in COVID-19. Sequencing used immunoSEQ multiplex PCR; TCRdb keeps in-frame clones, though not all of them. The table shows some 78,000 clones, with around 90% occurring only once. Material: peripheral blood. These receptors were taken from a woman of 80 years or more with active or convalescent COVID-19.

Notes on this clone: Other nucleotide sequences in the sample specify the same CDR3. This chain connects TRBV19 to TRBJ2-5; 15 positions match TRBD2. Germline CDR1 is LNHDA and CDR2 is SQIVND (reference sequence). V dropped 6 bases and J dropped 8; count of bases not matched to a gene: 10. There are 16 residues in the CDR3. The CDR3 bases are TGTGCCAGTAGCCACGGGGGGACTAGCGGGGGGCGTACCCAGTACTTC. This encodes CASSHGGTSGGRTQYF.

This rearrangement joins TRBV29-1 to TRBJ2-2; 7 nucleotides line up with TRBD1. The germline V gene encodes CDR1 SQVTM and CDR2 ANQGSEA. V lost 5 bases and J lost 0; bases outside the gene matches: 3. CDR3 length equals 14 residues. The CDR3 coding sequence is TGCAGCGTTCAGGACAGGACGAACACCGGGGAGCTGTTTTTT. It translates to CSVQDRTNTGELFF.

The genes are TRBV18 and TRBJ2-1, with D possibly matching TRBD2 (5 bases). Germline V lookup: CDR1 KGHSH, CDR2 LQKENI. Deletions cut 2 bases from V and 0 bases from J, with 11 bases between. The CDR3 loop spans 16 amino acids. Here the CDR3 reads CASSPRAVSSYNEQFF. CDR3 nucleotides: TGTGCCAGCTCACCAAGAGCGGTAAGCTCCTACAATGAGCAGTTCTTC.

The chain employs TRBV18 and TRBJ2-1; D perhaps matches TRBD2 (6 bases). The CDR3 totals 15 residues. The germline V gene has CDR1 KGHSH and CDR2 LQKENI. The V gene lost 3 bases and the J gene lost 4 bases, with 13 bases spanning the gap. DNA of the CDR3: TGTGCCAGCTCACCTCTCGTCGGGACTTACAATGAGCAGTTCTTC. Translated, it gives CASSPLVGTYNEQFF.

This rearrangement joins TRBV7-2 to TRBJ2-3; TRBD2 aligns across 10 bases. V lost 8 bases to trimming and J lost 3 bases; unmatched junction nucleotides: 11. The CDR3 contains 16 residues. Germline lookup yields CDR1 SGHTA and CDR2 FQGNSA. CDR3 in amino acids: CASQNQGLARTDTQYF. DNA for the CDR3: TGTGCCAGCCAAAACCAGGGACTAGCGAGAACAGATACGCAGTATTTT.

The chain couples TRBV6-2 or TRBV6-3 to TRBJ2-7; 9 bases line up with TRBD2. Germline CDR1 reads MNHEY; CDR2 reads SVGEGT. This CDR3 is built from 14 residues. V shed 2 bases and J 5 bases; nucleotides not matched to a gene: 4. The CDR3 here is CASSYPSGTHEQYF. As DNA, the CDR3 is TGTGCCAGCAGTTACCCTAGCGGGACCCACGAGCAGTACTTC.

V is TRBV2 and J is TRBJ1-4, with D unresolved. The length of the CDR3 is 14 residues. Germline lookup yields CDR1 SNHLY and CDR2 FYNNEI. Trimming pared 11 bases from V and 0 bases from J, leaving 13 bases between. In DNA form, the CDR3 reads TGTGCCGGGCGGGTGGGCACAACTAATGAAAAACTGTTTTTT. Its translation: CAGRVGTTNEKLFF.